The entry that follows covers one T cell receptor beta chain sequence. The clone's antigen remains unknown. The sample holds no much larger clone one base away, and base qualities are not on file. According to the germline V gene (reference sequence), CDR1 reads SEHNR and CDR2 reads FQNEAQ. Cut back by 6 bases and 1 base, the V and J ends lie 13 bases apart. The CDR3 contains 14 residues, cysteine and phenylalanine counted. Only the CDR3 DNA stays, 42 bases, in frame from base 1. The sample originates from a study of T cell responses to AZD1222 COVID-19 vaccine (dated by TCRdb to the early 2020s). Regarding the complete study: Because spike-specific TCR depth and breadth did not differ between the two schedules, AZD1222 recipients who got a second dose at roughly 4 weeks were pooled with those who got a second dose at roughly 12 weeks. Trial participants were enrolled into age subgroups of 18-55, 56-69 and 70-plus years, which contained roughly 140, 27 and 60 TCR-sequenced participants, respectively. A total of roughly 240 trial participants underwent TCR sequencing, of whom 200 to 220 received two doses of AZD1222 and about 25 received two doses of the MenACWY control vaccine.

General conclusions and limits of the study: Because no samples from the day 14 peak response were available, repertoires could be characterized only after the peak T cell response. The 56-69-year group was small, and its depth increase did not reach significance, likely because of low power. The vaccine-associated CD4 TCRs covered the entire spike protein, and the dominant responses fell in regions 160-218 and 743-854. Participants were mostly white British, with more females than males. The authors suggested clonal diversity may have been underestimated. After two AZD1222 doses, both the breadth and the depth of spike-specific TCRs were significantly higher than at day 0 and than in MenACWY recipients. Reportedly, close to half of the unique spike-specific TCRs recognized epitopes lying outside the regions that are mutated in the B.1.351 and B.1.1.7 variants. Conclusions about previously exposed vaccinees were limited because only a handful of AZD1222 recipients were SARS-CoV-2 seropositive at baseline.

The CDR3 regions of human TCRbeta chains were analyzed by immunosequencing. The source study handled its data this way. TCRs in the repertoires were compared against a reference library of SARS-CoV-2-specific TCRs that had been generated with the MIRA antigen-specificity platform. Breadth was defined as the fraction of unique TCRs that were SARS-CoV-2-associated, and depth was defined as the fraction of total T cells that were SARS-CoV-2-associated. Using the MIRA data, each spike-specific TCR was mapped to the spike region that the TCR reacts to and placed in a CD4 or CD8 class. Log10-transformed breadth and depth values were compared by one-way ANOVA with Sidak's multiple comparisons tests. TCRdb mirrors the immuneACCESS table, restricted to in-frame sequences. Some clones are absent from its copies; in checked studies, under half trace to an unresolved V gene, and the reason for the others is unknown. V, J and clone size were drawn from that table, and D and trimming were deduced from the DNA. This sample lists under 100,000 clones; approximately 90% were detected once. The ten largest clones represent approximately 2.8% of the sample.

The time point tag for this specimen amounts to: baseline before first vaccination. Vaccinee samples were obtained from the UK trials COV001 and COV002, which included a single-blind randomized controlled phase 2/3 trial of AZD1222 (ChAdOx1 nCoV-19) in healthy adults. For TCRbeta chain sequencing, PBMC samples were collected from trial participants at day 0 and at day 28 after the second dose. This clonotype originated in an adult in good health. Sequenced here: peripheral blood, sampled on day 0 of AZD1222 vaccination. The sequence joins TRBV7-9 to TRBJ2-7; 7 matching bases give a weak D call of TRBD2. The nucleotide sequence reads TGTGCCAGCAGGGGGGGGCCCCAATCCTACGAGCAGTACTTC. This encodes CASRGGPQSYEQYF.